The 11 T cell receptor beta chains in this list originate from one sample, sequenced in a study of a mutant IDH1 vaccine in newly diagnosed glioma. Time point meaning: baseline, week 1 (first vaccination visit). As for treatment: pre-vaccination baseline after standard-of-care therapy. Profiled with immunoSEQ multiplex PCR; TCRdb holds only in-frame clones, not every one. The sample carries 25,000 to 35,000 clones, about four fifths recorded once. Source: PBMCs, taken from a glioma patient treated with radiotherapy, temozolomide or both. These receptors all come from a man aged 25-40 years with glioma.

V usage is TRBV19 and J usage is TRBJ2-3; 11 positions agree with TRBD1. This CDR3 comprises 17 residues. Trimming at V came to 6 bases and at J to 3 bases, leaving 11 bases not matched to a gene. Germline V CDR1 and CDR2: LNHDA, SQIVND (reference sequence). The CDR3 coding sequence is TGTGCCAGTAGACCCGGGACAGGGGGTCGGAGGACAGATACGCAGTATTTT. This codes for CASRPGTGGRRTDTQYF. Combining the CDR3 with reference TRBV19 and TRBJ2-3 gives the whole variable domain DGGITQSPKYLFRKEGQNVTLSCEQNLNHDAMYWYRQDPGQGLRLIYYSQIVNDFQKGDIAEGYSVSREKKESFPLTVTSAQKNPTAFYLCASRPGTGGRRTDTQYFGPGTRLTVL.

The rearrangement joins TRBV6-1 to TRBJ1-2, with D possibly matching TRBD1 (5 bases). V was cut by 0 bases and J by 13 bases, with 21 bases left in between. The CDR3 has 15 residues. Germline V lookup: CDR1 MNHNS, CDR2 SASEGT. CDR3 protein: CASSEAGQDLISGTF. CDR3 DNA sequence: TGTGCCAGCAGTGAAGCGGGGCAGGATCTCATTTCGGGCACCTTC.

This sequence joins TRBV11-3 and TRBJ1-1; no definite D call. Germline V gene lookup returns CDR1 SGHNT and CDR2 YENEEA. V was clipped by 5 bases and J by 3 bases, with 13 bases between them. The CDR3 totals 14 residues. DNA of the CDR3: TGTGCCAGCAGCCCCCCCGGCTCGGACACTGAAGCTTTCTTT. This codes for CASSPPGSDTEAFF. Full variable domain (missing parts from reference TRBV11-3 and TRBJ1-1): EAGVVQSPRYKIIEKKQPVAFWCNPISGHNTLYWYLQNLGQGPELLIRYENEEAVDDSQLPKDRFSAERLKGVDSTLKIQPAELGDSAVYLCASSPPGSDTEAFFGQGTRLTVV.

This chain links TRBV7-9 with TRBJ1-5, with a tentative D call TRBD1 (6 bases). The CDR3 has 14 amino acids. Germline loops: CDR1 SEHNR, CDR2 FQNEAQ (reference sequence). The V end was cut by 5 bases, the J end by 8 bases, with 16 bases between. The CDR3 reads CASSPGQKQEPQHF. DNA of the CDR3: TGTGCCAGCAGCCCAGGACAGAAACAGGAGCCCCAGCATTTT.

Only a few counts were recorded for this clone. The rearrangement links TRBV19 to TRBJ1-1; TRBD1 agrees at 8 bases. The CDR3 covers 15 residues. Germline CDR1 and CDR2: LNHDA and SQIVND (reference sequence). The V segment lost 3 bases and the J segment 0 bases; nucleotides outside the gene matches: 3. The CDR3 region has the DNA TGTGCCAGTAGTATCCAGGGGGCAGTGAACACTGAAGCTTTCTTT. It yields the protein CASSIQGAVNTEAFF.

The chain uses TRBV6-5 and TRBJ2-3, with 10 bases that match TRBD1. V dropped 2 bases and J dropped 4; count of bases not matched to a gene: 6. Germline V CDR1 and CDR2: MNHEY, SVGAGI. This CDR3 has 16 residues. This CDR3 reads CASSYGDRGSPDTQYF. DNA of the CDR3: TGTGCCAGCAGTTACGGGGACAGGGGTTCCCCAGATACGCAGTATTTT.

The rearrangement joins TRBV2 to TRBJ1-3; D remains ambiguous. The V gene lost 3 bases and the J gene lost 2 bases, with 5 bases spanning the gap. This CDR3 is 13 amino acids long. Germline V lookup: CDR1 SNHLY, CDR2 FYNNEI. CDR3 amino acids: CASSDSAGNTIYF. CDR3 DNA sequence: TGTGCCAGCAGTGACAGTGCTGGAAACACCATATATTTT.

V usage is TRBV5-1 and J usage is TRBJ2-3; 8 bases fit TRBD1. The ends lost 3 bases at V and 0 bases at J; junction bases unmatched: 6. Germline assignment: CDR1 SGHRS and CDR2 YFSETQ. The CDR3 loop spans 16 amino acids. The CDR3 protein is CASSSLTGGSTDTQYF. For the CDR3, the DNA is TGCGCCAGCAGCTCCTTAACAGGGGGTAGCACAGATACGCAGTATTTT.

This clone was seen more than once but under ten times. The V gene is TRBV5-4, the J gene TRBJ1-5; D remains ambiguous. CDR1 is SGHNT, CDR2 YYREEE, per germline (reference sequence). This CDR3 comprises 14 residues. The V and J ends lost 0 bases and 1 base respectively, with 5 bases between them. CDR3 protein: CASSLGRSNQPQHF. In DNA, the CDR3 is TGTGCCAGCAGCTTGGGGCGGAGCAATCAGCCCCAGCATTTT.

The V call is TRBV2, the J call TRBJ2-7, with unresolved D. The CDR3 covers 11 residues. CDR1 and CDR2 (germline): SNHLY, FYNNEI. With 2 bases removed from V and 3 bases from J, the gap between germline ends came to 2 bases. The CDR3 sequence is CASSEYYEQYF. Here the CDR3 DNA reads TGTGCCAGCAGTGAATACTACGAGCAGTACTTC. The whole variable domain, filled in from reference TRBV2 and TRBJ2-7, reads EPEVTQTPSHQVTQMGQEVILRCVPISNHLYFYWYRQILGQKVEFLVSFYNNEISEKSEIFDDQFSVERPDGSNFTLKIRSTKLEDSAMYFCASSEYYEQYFGPGTRLTVT.

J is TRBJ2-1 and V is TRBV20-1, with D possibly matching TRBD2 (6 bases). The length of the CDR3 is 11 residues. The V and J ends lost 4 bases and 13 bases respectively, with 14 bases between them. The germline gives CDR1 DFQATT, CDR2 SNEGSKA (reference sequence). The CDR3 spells CSAMVRDSQFF. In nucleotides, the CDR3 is TGCAGTGCTATGGTTAGGGACTCCCAGTTCTTC.